The rows below give T cell receptor beta chains drawn from one sample of a study of blood T cell repertoires in COVID-19. Some clones are missing from TCRdb's copy, which holds only in-frame ones; the method was immunoSEQ multiplex PCR. The table records 190,000 or so clones, around 87% of them present only once. The sequenced sample was peripheral blood. The receptor source for this set is a woman aged 18-29 years who had recovered from COVID-19. Both conserved end residues are part of each CDR3. Fields, in order: clone size, V gene, J gene, D gene, CDR3 protein, CDR3 DNA. A D gene is named only where the DNA matches it firmly. Clone size is shown for a subset of rows, as once, few, many or a class of expanded clone.

-	TRBV10-2	TRBJ2-1	-	CASRPTNYNEQFF	TGCGCCAGCAGACCGACAAACTACAATGAGCAGTTCTTC
-	TRBV4-3	TRBJ2-3	TRBD2	CASSQEVGGPADTQYF	TGCGCCAGCAGCCAAGAGGTGGGAGGGCCGGCAGATACGCAGTATTTT
-	TRBV4-1	TRBJ2-5	-	CASSQEGGQETQYF	TGCGCCAGCAGCCAAGAGGGAGGACAAGAGACCCAGTACTTC
-	TRBV19	TRBJ2-1	TRBD1	CASSIVVRTGRSANEQFF	TGTGCCAGTAGTATTGTAGTAAGGACAGGGAGGTCCGCCAATGAGCAGTTCTTC
-	TRBV4-1	TRBJ2-3	TRBD2	CASSQDVAGGPLTDTQYF	TGCGCCAGCAGCCAAGACGTGGCGGGGGGGCCTCTGACAGATACGCAGTATTTT
-	TRBV20-1	TRBJ2-3	-	CSASRYRASTDTQYF	TGCAGTGCTAGTCGGTACAGAGCTAGCACAGATACGCAGTATTTT
-	TRBV7-2	TRBJ2-1	-	CASSPQAGNEQFF	TGTGCCAGCAGCCCCCAGGCGGGGAATGAGCAGTTCTTC
-	TRBV19	TRBJ1-1	TRBD1	CASSKQGRRTEAFF	TGTGCCAGTAGTAAACAGGGGCGGCGGACTGAAGCTTTCTTT
-	TRBV7-9	TRBJ1-2	TRBD1	CASSLENPRQGTNYGYTF	TGTGCCAGCAGCTTAGAGAACCCCCGACAGGGTACTAACTATGGCTACACCTTC
-	TRBV9	TRBJ2-7	-	CASSVVPGTSYEQYF	TGTGCCAGCAGCGTAGTTCCGGGAACCTCCTACGAGCAGTACTTC
once	TRBV6-2/TRBV6-3	TRBJ2-1	-	CASSYSRGSGYEQFF	TGTGCCAGCAGTTACTCGAGGGGTAGCGGCTATGAGCAGTTCTTC
-	TRBV5-4	TRBJ1-6	-	CASSLPGQWRNSPLHF	TGTGCCAGCAGCTTGCCCGGACAGTGGCGGAATTCACCCCTCCACTTT
-	TRBV27	TRBJ2-4	TRBD2	CASPSPRASGRAVAKNIQYF	TGTGCCAGCCCTTCCCCTAGAGCTAGCGGGAGGGCCGTAGCCAAAAACATTCAGTACTTC
-	TRBV6-2/TRBV6-3	TRBJ1-2	-	CASSYYRLGGGYTF	TGTGCCAGCAGTTACTACAGGCTCGGGGGAGGCTACACCTTC
few	TRBV20-1	TRBJ2-5	TRBD1	CSASPIGGQFQETQYF	TGCAGTGCTAGTCCCATTGGGGGACAGTTCCAAGAGACCCAGTACTTC
-	TRBV5-1	TRBJ2-3	TRBD1	CASSPDRDTDTQYF	TGCGCCAGCAGCCCGGACAGGGACACAGATACGCAGTATTTT
-	TRBV3-1/TRBV3-2	TRBJ1-1	-	CASSRRTAELEAFF	TGTGCCAGCAGTCGGAGGACAGCTGAATTGGAAGCTTTCTTT
once	TRBV3-1/TRBV3-2	TRBJ2-3	TRBD2	CASSPTSGVADTQYF	TGTGCCAGCAGCCCGACTAGCGGGGTTGCAGATACGCAGTATTTT
-	TRBV6-5	TRBJ2-1	TRBD1	CASSYSGQGAGEQFF	TGTGCCAGCAGTTACTCCGGGCAGGGGGCAGGTGAGCAGTTCTTC
-	TRBV9	TRBJ2-3	TRBD1	CASSARQGMADTQYF	TGTGCCAGCAGCGCCCGACAGGGGATGGCAGATACGCAGTATTTT
-	TRBV7-9	TRBJ2-3	TRBD2	CASSPPMIAGPTDTQYF	TGTGCCAGCAGCCCCCCGATGATAGCGGGACCCACAGATACGCAGTATTTT
-	TRBV12-3/TRBV12-4	TRBJ2-1	TRBD2	CASTGGSRNEQFF	TGTGCCAGCACCGGCGGGAGTCGTAATGAGCAGTTCTTC
once	TRBV7-2	TRBJ2-5	-	CASSLNVALLQETQYF	TGTGCCAGCAGCTTAAATGTGGCTCTTCTCCAAGAGACCCAGTACTTC
-	TRBV18	TRBJ1-1	-	CASSQVRNTEAFF	TGTGCCAGCTCACAAGTCAGAAACACTGAAGCTTTCTTT